The entry below gives a single TCR beta chain sequence along with its context. No antigen is known for it. Base qualities are not at hand, and no much larger clone is one base apart. Trimming accounts for 4 bases at V and 5 bases at J, while the number of junction bases matched to no gene is 7. The CDR3 sequence holds 15 residues, the cysteine and phenylalanine included. The only DNA kept is the CDR3, 45 bases in frame from the first base. From a lookup of the germline V gene, CDR1 and CDR2 are LGHNA and YNFKEQ. CD8 naive samples were obtained by positive selection for CCR7 among CD45RO-negative cells, yielding a CD45RA+CCR7+ population from which TemRA cells were excluded. Donors were healthy HIV-negative adults with no recently reported acute infections or vaccinations. Only Caucasian adults living in Nashville, Tennessee, USA were represented among the donors. Blood was collected by leukapheresis, and PBMCs were isolated by Ficoll-Histopaque density gradient centrifugation and then cryopreserved in liquid nitrogen vapor phase. Analytical flow cytometry was used to check the purity and quantity of each magnetically sorted T cell population. Each sorted fraction had its genomic DNA isolated and then quantified by UV absorbance on a Nanodrop 2000c.

This record belongs to a study of shared clonotypes between healthy human individuals (dated by TCRdb to about 2020). Background for the entire study: A couple of women and three men aged 18 to 49 years were included in the cohort. For each donor, three plates each were used for CD4 naive and CD4 memory, two plates were used for CD8 naive, and one plate was used for CD8 memory. Libraries were prepared and TCR repertoires were sequenced by different laboratories using diverse techniques, in order to increase sequencing depth and limit assay-specific biases. The study deeply sequenced blood TCR repertoires of five healthy adults to estimate repertoire size and the extent of clonotype sharing between individuals. Leukapheresis yielded between about 0.85 and 10 billion PBMCs per donor. The research as a whole found: Naive subsets generally had larger estimated clonotype richness than memory subsets. Based on pairwise subsampling, the degree of clonotype sharing among donors was expected to be affected by sequencing depth. Sampling was restricted to blood, and TCR repertoires in tissues likely differ from the TCR repertoires found in blood. Compared with non-shared clonotypes, the clonotypes found in all four sorted-subset donors had higher generation probabilities. Around 5% of naive CD4, 3.5% of naive CD8, about 2.4% of memory CD4, and over 0.35% of memory CD8 clonotypes were shared across several donors. Because the study included a small number of donors, the genetic and exposure-history diversity represented was limited. Rarefaction of sorted-subset datasets indicated incomplete sequencing despite the large sequencing depth.

Using the deep immunoSEQ assay, TCR CDR3 regions were amplified from genomic DNA by multiplex PCR. Extracted genomic DNA from each cell subset was distributed evenly across all wells of several immunoSEQ 96-well plates, and each plate was treated as a replicate. Each replicate PCR for sorted subsets received 150 to 250 ng genomic DNA, equal to about 29,000 T cell genomes. The purified libraries were quantified using a Qubit 3.0 fluorometer, sized with a Bioanalyzer 2100, and then quantified again using the KAPA Library Quantification kit. Every immunoSEQ 96-well plate was sequenced on a separate single-read 150-cycle Illumina NextSeq 550 flow cell. The original pipeline was this. Because the immunoSEQ output included only junctional sequences and no quality scores, the filtering could not be the same as the filtering used for full-length reads. Sequences were annotated with PyIR, a Python wrapper for IgBLAST v1.9, and V/J genes and CDR3 were assigned using IMGT germline references. Reads were removed for weak V/J assignments (E-value above 1e-6), missing CDR3, stop codons, out-of-frame junctions, or ambiguous translated residues. V3J clonotypes were defined by identical inferred V gene, J gene, and CDR3 amino acid sequence. Percentage overlap between repertoires was computed as shared unique clonotypes divided by the size of the smaller repertoire. Repertoire richness was assessed with RTK rarefaction, the Chao1 estimator, and Recon v2.1 estimates of unobserved clonotypes. Generation probabilities were computed with OLGA for all TCRbeta clonotypes obtained by the gDNA method from several donors. In its TCRdb copy, this immuneACCESS table keeps in-frame sequences only and misses some clones. Where compared with another copy, unresolved V genes explain less than half of these, and the others have no known cause. Clone size and the V and J calls come from that table; the DNA yielded D and trimming. For this sample there are about 1.9 million clones; roughly 93% appear just once. The ten largest clones take up about 1.7% of the sample.

The sequence derives from a man aged 18 to 29 in good health. Some clones in this sample may be carry-over from other donors' samples. The sequence is built from TRBV4-2 and TRBJ2-1; the junction holds 8 bases that match TRBD2. The material sequenced was naive CD8+ T cells from PBMCs. In light of the paper, this sample's cell subset or site label describes: CD45RA+CCR7+. The DNA reads TGTGCCAGCAGCCCATCCAGCGGGAGTAACAATGAGCAGTTCTTC. Its translation reads: CASSPSSGSNNEQFF.